The 12 T cell receptor beta chains listed next were all sequenced from one sample in a study of blood T cell repertoires in COVID-19. Using immunoSEQ multiplex PCR, the repertoire was profiled, and TCRdb retains in-frame clones only, with some absent. The sample gives 95,000 to 110,000 clones, roughly 89% of which show up once; 4.5% to 6% is in the top ten. Material for sequencing was peripheral blood. These receptors were taken from a human donor in a cohort sampled during active COVID-19.

The rearrangement uses TRBV9 and TRBJ2-3; the D is unclear. CDR3 length: 16 residues. CDR1 SGDLS and CDR2 YYNGEE come from the germline V gene. Trimming shortened V by 0 bases and J by 8 bases, and 19 bases separated the two germline ends. Here the CDR3 reads CASSVAPGGGLGTQYF. CDR3 nucleotides: TGTGCCAGCAGCGTAGCCCCGGGTGGCGGCCTCGGTACGCAGTATTTT. Looking up the rest from reference TRBV9 and TRBJ2-3 gives the full variable domain: DSGVTQTPKHLITATGQRVTLRCSPRSGDLSVYWYQQSLDQGLQFLIQYYNGEERAKGNILERFSAQQFPDLHSELNLSSLELGDSALYFCASSVAPGGGLGTQYFGPGTRLTVL.

V usage is TRBV3-1 (or the pseudogene TRBV3-2) and J usage is TRBJ1-3; D is undetermined. Germline assignment: CDR1 LGHDT and CDR2 YNNKEL (reference sequence). The CDR3 sequence is 15 residues long. Between the trimmed V and J ends, which lost 4 bases and 0 bases, there was a span of 10 bases. In nucleotides, the CDR3 is TGTGCCAGCAGCCGAGCCCCAGGCTCTGGAAACACCATATATTTT. Amino acid sequence: CASSRAPGSGNTIYF.

The V and J genes are TRBV10-3 and TRBJ2-7; TRBD2 matches 9 bases. There are 16 residues in the CDR3. Unmatched junction bases numbered 7, after V lost 2 bases and J lost 2 bases. Germline CDR1 reads ENHRY; CDR2 reads SYGVKD. The CDR3 nucleotides are TGTGCCATCAGTGAGCCAGCGGGAGGTAAGGCCTACGAGCAGTACTTC. It is translated as CAISEPAGGKAYEQYF.

V usage is TRBV2 and J usage is TRBJ2-6; 10 bases align to TRBD1. J was trimmed by 0 bases and V by 3 bases; bases with no gene match: 8. The CDR3 covers 19 residues. Germline V gene sequence: CDR1 SNHLY, CDR2 FYNNEI. CDR3 residues: CASSEWGTGASSGANVLTF. For the CDR3, the DNA is TGTGCCAGCAGTGAGTGGGGGACAGGGGCGAGCTCTGGGGCCAACGTCCTGACTTTC.

In this sample, this clone turned up a few times. The rearrangement uses TRBV5-5 and TRBJ1-4, with 7 positions matching TRBD1. Germline V gene lookup returns CDR1 SGHKS and CDR2 YYEKEE (reference sequence). This CDR3 comprises 16 residues. J lost 10 bases, V lost 0 bases, and 12 bases had no gene match. CDR3 DNA sequence: TGTGCCAGCAGCTTGGGCGTGGGACAGTCGGAAGGAAAACTGTTTTTT. Amino acid sequence: CASSLGVGQSEGKLFF.

This chain links TRBV9 with TRBJ2-7; 9 nucleotides align to TRBD1. Germline V gene lookup returns CDR1 SGDLS and CDR2 YYNGEE. The CDR3 has 14 amino acids. Trimming removed 4 bases from V and 2 bases from J; junction bases left unmatched: 4. CDR3 region: CASSRTGAPYEQYF. The DNA of the CDR3 is TGTGCCAGCAGCAGGACAGGGGCCCCCTACGAGCAGTACTTC. Drawing the rest from reference TRBV9 and TRBJ2-7, the complete variable domain is DSGVTQTPKHLITATGQRVTLRCSPRSGDLSVYWYQQSLDQGLQFLIQYYNGEERAKGNILERFSAQQFPDLHSELNLSSLELGDSALYFCASSRTGAPYEQYFGPGTRLTVT.

The chain combines TRBV10-3 with TRBJ2-5; 7 bases line up with TRBD1. V lost 5 bases to trimming and J lost 1 base; unmatched junction nucleotides: 7. Per the germline V gene, CDR1 is ENHRY and CDR2 is SYGVKD. The CDR3 is 15 residues long. This chain's CDR3 is CAISRNRDSQETQYF. Written as DNA, the CDR3 is TGTGCCATCAGTAGAAACCGGGACAGCCAAGAGACCCAGTACTTC.

This clone was detected only once. The rearrangement links TRBV7-2 to TRBJ2-6, with TRBD2 identical over 12 bases. CDR3 length: 19 amino acids. CDR1 and CDR2 from the germline V gene are SGHTA and FQGNSA. Trimming cost V 3 bases and J 0 bases; bases outside gene matches: 6. The CDR3 nucleotides are TGTGCCAGCAGCTTCGAGCCTAGCGGGAGGGCCTCTGGGGCCAACGTCCTGACTTTC. Encoded protein: CASSFEPSGRASGANVLTF.

This chain uses TRBV12-3 or TRBV12-4 with TRBJ2-4; D gene unclear. The ends were cut back, 6 bases at V and 9 bases at J, with 15 bases in the middle. The CDR3 extends over 13 amino acids. DNA of the CDR3: TGTGCCAGCAGCAATAGCCCGGCCGGCATTCAGTACTTC. Translating it yields CASSNSPAGIQYF.

The chain joins TRBV6-2 or TRBV6-3 to TRBJ2-5, with TRBD2 matching over 10 bases. The J segment lost 4 bases and the V segment lost 6 bases, leaving 11 bases of the junction unmatched. The CDR3 has 16 amino acids. Germline V lookup: CDR1 MNHEY, CDR2 SVGEGT. The CDR3 DNA sequence: TGTGCCAGCAGCGGAAAAAGCGGGAGGGTAGTAGAGACCCAGTACTTC. Translated, it gives CASSGKSGRVVETQYF.

J is TRBJ1-5 and V is TRBV2, with TRBD1 as a possible D gene (6 bases). The CDR3 covers 14 residues. V was shortened by 5 bases and J by 7 bases, with 15 bases between the two germline ends. Per germline, CDR1 SNHLY and CDR2 FYNNEI. In DNA, the CDR3 is TGTGCCAGCAGTTACGGGGGGCCGGAGCAGCCCCAGCATTTT. It encodes CASSYGGPEQPQHF.

Here the CDR3 DNA reads TGCGCCAGCAGCTCCGGACAGGCGGGAGAGACCCAGTACTTC. As protein: CASSSGQAGETQYF. The chain combines TRBV5-1 with TRBJ2-5; 7 bases are shared with TRBD1. The germline V gene has CDR1 SGHRS and CDR2 YFSETQ. V trimming: 3 bases; J trimming: 4 bases; junction bases outside the gene matches: 6. CDR3 length: 14 residues.